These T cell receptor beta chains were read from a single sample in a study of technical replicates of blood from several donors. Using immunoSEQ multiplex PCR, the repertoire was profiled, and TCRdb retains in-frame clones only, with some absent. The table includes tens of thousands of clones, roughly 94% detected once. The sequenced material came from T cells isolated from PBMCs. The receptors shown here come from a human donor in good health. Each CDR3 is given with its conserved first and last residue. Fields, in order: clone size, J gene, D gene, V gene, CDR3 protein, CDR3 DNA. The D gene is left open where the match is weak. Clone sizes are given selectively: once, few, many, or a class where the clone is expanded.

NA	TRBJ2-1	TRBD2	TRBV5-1	CASTGGKGAYNEQFF	TGCGCCAGCACGGGAGGGAAAGGGGCTTACAATGAGCAGTTCTTC
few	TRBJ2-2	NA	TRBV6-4	CASSALYRGGELFF	TGTGCCAGCAGTGCCTTATACCGGGGCGGGGAGCTGTTTTTT
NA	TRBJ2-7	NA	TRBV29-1	CSVLKSGPSGLYEQYF	TGCAGCGTATTGAAGTCTGGGCCTTCAGGACTCTACGAGCAGTACTTC
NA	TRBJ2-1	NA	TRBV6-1	CASSLLSSYNEQFF	TGTGCCAGCAGCCTGCTCAGCTCCTACAATGAGCAGTTCTTC
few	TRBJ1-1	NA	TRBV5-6	CASSSRGAETEAFF	TGTGCCAGCAGCTCAAGAGGTGCGGAAACTGAAGCTTTCTTT
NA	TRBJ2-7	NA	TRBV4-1	CASSRQGNEQYF	TGCGCCAGCAGCCGGCAGGGAAACGAGCAGTACTTC
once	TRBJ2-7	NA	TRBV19	CASSPRTKTYEQYF	TGTGCCAGTAGTCCAAGGACAAAGACCTACGAGCAGTACTTC
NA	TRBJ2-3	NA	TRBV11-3	CASSLFGGARDTQYF	TGTGCCAGCAGCTTATTTGGAGGGGCGAGGGATACGCAGTATTTT
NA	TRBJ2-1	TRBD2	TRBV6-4	CASSTSGRYQFF	TGTGCCAGCAGTACTAGCGGGAGGTACCAGTTCTTC
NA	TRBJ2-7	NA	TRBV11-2	CASSLAPQSYEQYF	TGTGCCAGCAGCTTGGCACCCCAAAGCTACGAGCAGTACTTC
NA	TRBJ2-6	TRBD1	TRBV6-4	CASTPGQGTGANVLTF	TGTGCCAGCACTCCGGGACAGGGAACTGGGGCCAACGTCCTGACTTTC
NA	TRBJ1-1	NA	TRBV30	CAWSKGGTEAFF	TGTGCCTGGAGTAAAGGGGGCACTGAAGCTTTCTTT
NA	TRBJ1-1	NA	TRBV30	CVWGGGNTEAFF	TGTGTCTGGGGCGGAGGGAACACTGAAGCTTTCTTT
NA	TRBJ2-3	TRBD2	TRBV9	CASSLGLVGSDTQYF	TGTGCCAGCAGCCTCGGACTAGTTGGGTCAGATACGCAGTATTTT
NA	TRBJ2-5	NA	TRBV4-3	CASSQVYWGEEETQYF	TGCGCCAGCAGCCAAGTATATTGGGGGGAAGAAGAGACCCAGTACTTC
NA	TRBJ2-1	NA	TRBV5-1	CASRIAADEQFF	TGCGCCAGCAGGATTGCTGCGGATGAGCAGTTCTTC
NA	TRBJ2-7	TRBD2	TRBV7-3	CASSREGTEQYF	TGTGCCAGCAGCCGGGAGGGCACCGAGCAGTACTTC
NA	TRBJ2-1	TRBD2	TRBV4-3	CASSQRAGTYNEQFF	TGCGCCAGCAGCCAAAGAGCGGGGACCTACAATGAGCAGTTCTTC
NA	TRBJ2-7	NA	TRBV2	CASIGSIYEQYF	TGTGCCAGCATCGGTAGTATCTACGAGCAGTACTTC
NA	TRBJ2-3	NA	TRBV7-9	CASSLQGEGDTQYF	TGTGCCAGCAGCCTACAGGGGGAGGGAGATACGCAGTATTTT
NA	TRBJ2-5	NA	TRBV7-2	CASSLALQETQYF	TGTGCCAGCAGCTTAGCACTGCAAGAGACCCAGTACTTC
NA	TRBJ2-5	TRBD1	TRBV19	CASRRGRLETQYF	TGTGCCAGTAGGAGGGGGCGGCTGGAGACCCAGTACTTC
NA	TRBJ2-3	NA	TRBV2	CASSEQGLADTQYF	TGTGCCAGCAGTGAACAGGGGCTCGCAGATACGCAGTATTTT
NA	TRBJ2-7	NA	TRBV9	CASSRSQGLIYEQYF	TGTGCCAGCAGCAGATCACAGGGTTTGATCTACGAGCAGTACTTC
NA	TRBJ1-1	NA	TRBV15	CATSRDSLGGSAEAFF	TGTGCCACCAGCAGAGATAGTCTAGGGGGAAGCGCTGAAGCTTTCTTT
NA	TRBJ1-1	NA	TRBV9	CASNSHGDNTEAFF	TGTGCCAGCAACTCTCACGGAGATAACACTGAAGCTTTCTTT
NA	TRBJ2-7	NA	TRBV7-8	CASSPLTATLYEQYF	TGTGCCAGCAGCCCACTGACAGCGACGCTCTACGAGCAGTACTTC
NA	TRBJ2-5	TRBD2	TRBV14	CASSRTSGPQYF	TGTGCCAGCAGCCGGACTAGCGGTCCCCAGTACTTC
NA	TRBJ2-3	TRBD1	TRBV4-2	CASSQAGGIDTQYF	TGTGCCAGCAGCCAAGCAGGGGGCATAGATACGCAGTATTTT
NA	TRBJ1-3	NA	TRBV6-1	CASSEFTLGLSFGNTIYF	TGTGCCAGCAGTGAATTTACCTTGGGACTTTCGTTTGGAAACACCATATATTTT
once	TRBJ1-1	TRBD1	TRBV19	CASSPTGVEAFF	TGTGCCAGTAGTCCGACAGGGGTCGAAGCTTTCTTT
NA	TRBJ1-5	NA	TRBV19	CASSRGQNSNQPQHF	TGTGCCAGTAGTAGAGGACAGAATAGCAATCAGCCCCAGCATTTT
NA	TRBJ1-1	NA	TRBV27	CASSWAGNTEAFF	TGTGCCAGCAGTTGGGCGGGGAACACTGAAGCTTTCTTT
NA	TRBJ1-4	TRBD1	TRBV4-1	CASSHNSRDRYEKLFF	TGCGCCAGCAGCCATAATTCCCGGGACAGATATGAAAAACTGTTTTTT
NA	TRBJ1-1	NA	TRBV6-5	CASSYSNRQGGTEAFF	TGTGCCAGCAGTTACTCGAATCGCCAGGGTGGCACTGAAGCTTTCTTT
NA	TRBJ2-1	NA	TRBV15	CATSRDSGWGNEQFF	TGTGCCACCAGCAGAGATTCGGGATGGGGCAATGAGCAGTTCTTC
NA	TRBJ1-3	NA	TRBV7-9	CASRPALQGFGAGNTIYF	TGTGCCAGCAGGCCCGCACTCCAGGGGTTCGGCGCCGGAAACACCATATATTTT
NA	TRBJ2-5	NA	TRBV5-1	CASSLVQGGGGQETQYF	TGCGCCAGCAGCTTGGTCCAGGGAGGAGGAGGACAAGAGACCCAGTACTTC
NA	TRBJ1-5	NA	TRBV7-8	CASSLLNQPQHF	TGTGCCAGCAGCTTGTTAAATCAGCCCCAGCATTTT
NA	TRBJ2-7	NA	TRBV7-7	CASRYYEQYF	TGTGCTAGTCGGTACTACGAGCAGTACTTC
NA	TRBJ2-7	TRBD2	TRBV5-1	CASSLALAGGYEQYF	TGCGCCAGCAGCTTGGCCCTAGCGGGAGGCTACGAGCAGTACTTC
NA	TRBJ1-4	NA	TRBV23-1	CASSQSRVNEKLFF	TGCGCCAGCAGTCAATCGCGGGTTAATGAAAAACTGTTTTTT
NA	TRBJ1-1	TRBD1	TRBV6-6	CASSLRQGGNTEAFF	TGTGCCAGCAGCCTTCGACAGGGGGGTAACACTGAAGCTTTCTTT
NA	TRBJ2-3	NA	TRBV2	CASSDGREVPTQYF	TGTGCCAGCTCTGACGGCAGGGAGGTCCCTACGCAGTATTTT
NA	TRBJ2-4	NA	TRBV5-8	CASSLLAGVNIQYF	TGTGCCAGCAGCTTGCTGGCAGGTGTCAACATTCAGTACTTC
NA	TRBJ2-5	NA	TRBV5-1	CASSSYLGLVEETQYF	TGCGCCAGCAGCTCGTATCTAGGTCTGGTTGAAGAGACCCAGTACTTC
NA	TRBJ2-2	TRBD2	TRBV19	CASSMEREWGTGELFF	TGTGCCAGTAGTATGGAGCGGGAGTGGGGCACCGGGGAGCTGTTTTTT
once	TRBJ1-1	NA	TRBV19	CASSLFLYLEAFF	TGTGCCAGTAGCCTTTTTCTTTATCTTGAAGCTTTCTTT
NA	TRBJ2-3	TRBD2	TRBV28	CATFGRSTDTQYF	TGTGCCACGTTCGGGAGGAGCACAGATACGCAGTATTTT
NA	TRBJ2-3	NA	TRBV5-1	CASSLEWGRAIGTSTDTQYF	TGCGCCAGCAGCTTGGAGTGGGGCCGGGCAATTGGAACTAGCACAGATACGCAGTATTTT
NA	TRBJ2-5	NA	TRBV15	CATSRVLAETQYF	TGTGCCACCAGCAGAGTACTAGCCGAGACCCAGTACTTC
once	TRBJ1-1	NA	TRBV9	CASSVGQGLQFEAFF	TGTGCCAGCAGCGTAGGTCAGGGCCTTCAGTTTGAAGCTTTCTTT